The entry below describes one T cell receptor beta chain. Here immunoSEQ multiplex PCR was the method, and the copy in TCRdb shows in-frame clones only, minus some. The data show approximately 100,000 clones, around nine tenths seen once. The data originate from a study of control samples from healthy donors and cancer patients. The receptor was derived from a woman younger than 35 in good health. The sample was blood.

CDR3 sequence (DNA): TGTGCCAGTCGTACGACAGGGGGCGACACTGAAGCTTTCTTT. This encodes CASRTTGGDTEAFF. V and J are TRBV13 and TRBJ1-1; 10 nucleotides agree with TRBD1. CDR1 and CDR2 from the germline V gene are PRHDT and FYEKMQ (reference sequence). The CDR3 has 14 amino acids. V was clipped by 9 bases and J by 3 bases; unmatched bases: 7.